These 2 T cell receptor beta chains were sequenced from one sample in a study of T cells in localized non-small cell lung cancer. Repertoires were generated with immunoSEQ multiplex PCR, while TCRdb's copy carries only in-frame clones and drops some. The table has 28,000 or so clones, roughly 87% seen once. The sample was peripheral blood, taken before any cancer treatment. These receptors were obtained from a male donor aged 60 or over with stage I lung adenocarcinoma.

This clone was recorded a few times. The rearrangement uses TRBV20-1 and TRBJ1-2; D ambiguous. The CDR3 covers 10 residues. V was cut by 5 bases and J by 9 bases, with 10 bases left in between. CDR1 is DFQATT, CDR2 SNEGSKA, per germline (reference sequence). This CDR3 is CSAAGFRYTF. The CDR3 region has the DNA TGCAGTGCTGCGGGTTTCCGCTACACCTTC.

The J gene is TRBJ1-1, the V gene TRBV6-5, with 8 bases identical to TRBD1. Germline-derived CDR1 and CDR2 are MNHEY and SVGAGI. V trimming: 2 bases; J trimming: 0 bases; junction bases outside the gene matches: 2. CDR3 length: 15 amino acids. The CDR3 DNA sequence: TGTGCCAGCAGTTACGGGGACAGGATGAACACTGAAGCTTTCTTT. Protein: CASSYGDRMNTEAFF.